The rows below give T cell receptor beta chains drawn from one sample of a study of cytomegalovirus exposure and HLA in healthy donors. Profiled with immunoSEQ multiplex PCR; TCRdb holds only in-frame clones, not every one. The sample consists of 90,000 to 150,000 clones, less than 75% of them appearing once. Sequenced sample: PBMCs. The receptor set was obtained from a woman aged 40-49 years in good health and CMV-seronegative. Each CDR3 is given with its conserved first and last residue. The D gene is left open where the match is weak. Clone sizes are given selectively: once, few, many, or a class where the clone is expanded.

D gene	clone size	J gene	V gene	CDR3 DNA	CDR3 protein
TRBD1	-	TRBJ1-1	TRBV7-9	TGTTCCAGCAGCTTAGGGACAGGGGCGAACACTGAAGCTTTCTTT	CSSSLGTGANTEAFF
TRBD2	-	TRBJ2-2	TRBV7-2	TGTGCCAGCAGCTTAGAGGGGACTAGCGGGAGCCGGGAGCTGTTTTTT	CASSLEGTSGSRELFF
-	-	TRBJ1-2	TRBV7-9	TGTGCCAGCAGCTTAGAGACAAACTATGGCTACACCTTC	CASSLETNYGYTF
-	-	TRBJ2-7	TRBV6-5	TGTGCCAGCAGTCGGGAAGCCGTGAGAGCCTACGAGCAGTACTTC	CASSREAVRAYEQYF
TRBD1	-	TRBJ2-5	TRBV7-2	TGTGCCAGCAGCCCAAGGAGGACAGGGGTGGAGACCCAGTACTTC	CASSPRRTGVETQYF
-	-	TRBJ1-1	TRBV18	TGTGCCAGCTCAGAACGGACACTCCGGGACACTGAAGCTTTCTTT	CASSERTLRDTEAFF
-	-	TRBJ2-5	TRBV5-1	TGCGCCAGCAGCGGGGGGGCAGGGCTCCAAGAGACCCAGTACTTC	CASSGGAGLQETQYF
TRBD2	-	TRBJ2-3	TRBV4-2	TGTGCCAGCAAGGGGAGGGCGGGAGGGGGGCCAGATACGCAGTATTTT	CASKGRAGGGPDTQYF
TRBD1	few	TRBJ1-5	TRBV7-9	TGTGCCAGCAGCGACAGGGCTCAGCCCCAGCATTTT	CASSDRAQPQHF
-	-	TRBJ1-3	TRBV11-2	TGTGCCAGCAGCCCCAGGGGAAGCTCTGGAAACACCATATATTTT	CASSPRGSSGNTIYF
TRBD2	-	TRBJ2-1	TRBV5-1	TGCGCCAGCAGCTTGACGGTAGCGGGAGATGAGTTCTTC	CASSLTVAGDEFF
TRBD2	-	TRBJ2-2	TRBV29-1	TGCAGCGCATCTAGCGGGAGCGCCACCGGGGAGCTGTTTTTT	CSASSGSATGELFF
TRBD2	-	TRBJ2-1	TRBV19	TGTGCCAGTAGTATAGACCCTCCTAGCGGGGGATACAATGAGCAGTTCTTC	CASSIDPPSGGYNEQFF
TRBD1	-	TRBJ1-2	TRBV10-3	TGTGCCATCAGACAGGGGGCGGATGGCTACACCTTC	CAIRQGADGYTF
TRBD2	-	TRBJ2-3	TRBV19	TGTGCCAGTAGTCGCAGCGGGGGGATCACAGATACGCAGTATTTT	CASSRSGGITDTQYF
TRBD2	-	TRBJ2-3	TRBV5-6	TGTGCCACGACGGCTAGCGGGCCGACAGATACGCAGTATTTT	CATTASGPTDTQYF
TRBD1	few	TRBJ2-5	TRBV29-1	TGCAGCGTTGAAGTCCCCTCAGGGGGAATGAGGGAGACCCAGTACTTC	CSVEVPSGGMRETQYF
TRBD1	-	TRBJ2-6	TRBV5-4	TGTGCCAGCAGCTTGGCGCAGGGGGCCTCTGGGGCCAACGTCCTGACTTTC	CASSLAQGASGANVLTF
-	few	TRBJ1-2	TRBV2	TGTGCCAGCAGCCACGGAGGGCTAGAGGGGCCTGGCTACACCTTC	CASSHGGLEGPGYTF
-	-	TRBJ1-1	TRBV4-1	TGCGCCAGCAGCCAGGGGCTGGGGGGCACTGAAGCTTTCTTT	CASSQGLGGTEAFF
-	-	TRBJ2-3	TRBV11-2	TGTGCCAGCAGCCCCGGGGATACGCAGTATTTT	CASSPGDTQYF
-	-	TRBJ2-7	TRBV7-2	TGTGCCAGCAGCTTAGACAGGGAGGGACGGTACTTC	CASSLDREGRYF
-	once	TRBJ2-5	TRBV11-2	TGTGCCAGCAGCCAACAGGTGGCGGAGACCCAGTACTTC	CASSQQVAETQYF
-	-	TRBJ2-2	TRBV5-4	TGTGCCAGCAGCCCCGTCGTGGGGCTCACCGGGGAGCTGTTTTTT	CASSPVVGLTGELFF
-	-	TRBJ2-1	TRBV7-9	TGTGCCAGCAGCCGCCAGGGGAGCTCCTACAATGAGCAGTTCTTC	CASSRQGSSYNEQFF
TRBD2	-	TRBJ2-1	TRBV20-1	TGCAGTGCTAGCGCGGGGGGTGAGCAGTTCTTC	CSASAGGEQFF
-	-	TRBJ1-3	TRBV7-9	TGTGCCAGCAGCTTAGACAGGGCTGGAAACACCATATATTTT	CASSLDRAGNTIYF
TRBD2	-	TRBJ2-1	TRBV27	TGTGCCAGCAGTTTATACCTAGCGGGGGGCACCTACAATGAGCAGTTCTTC	CASSLYLAGGTYNEQFF
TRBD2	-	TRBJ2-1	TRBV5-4	TGTGCCAGCAGCTTGGGGGGGGGAGGGGATGAGCAGTTCTTC	CASSLGGGGDEQFF
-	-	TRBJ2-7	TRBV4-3	TGCGCCAGCAGCCAAGAGAAGACCCGCTCAGGGTACGAGCAGTACTTC	CASSQEKTRSGYEQYF
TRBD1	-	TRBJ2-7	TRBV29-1	TGCAGCGTTGAGAGACAGGGGAAGCCCTACGAGCAGTACTTC	CSVERQGKPYEQYF
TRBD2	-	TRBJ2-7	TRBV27	TGTGCCAGCAGGGTGGGACTAGCGGGCCGCGAGCAGTACTTC	CASRVGLAGREQYF
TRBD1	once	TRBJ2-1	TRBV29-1	TGCAGCGTGGGGGCCGGGACAGGGGGCTCGAGCTCCTACAATGAGCAGTTCTTC	CSVGAGTGGSSSYNEQFF
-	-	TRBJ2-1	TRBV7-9	TGTTCCAGCAGCCCCGGGGTAGGGCAGTTCTTC	CSSSPGVGQFF
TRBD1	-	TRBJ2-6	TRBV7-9	TGTGCCAGCAGCTTATCAGGGGGCGGTGGTGGGGCCAACGTCCTGACTTTC	CASSLSGGGGGANVLTF
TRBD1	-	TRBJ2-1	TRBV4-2	TGTGCCAGCAGCCAAGCGTCCGGGACAGGTAACAATGAGCAGTTCTTC	CASSQASGTGNNEQFF
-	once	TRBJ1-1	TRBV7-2	TGTGCCAGCAGCTTGAACGGGTACACTGAAGCTTTCTTT	CASSLNGYTEAFF
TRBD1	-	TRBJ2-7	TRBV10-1	TGCGCCAGCAGCCAAAACGAACTCCGGGACAGGGGACCCTACGAGCAGTACTTC	CASSQNELRDRGPYEQYF
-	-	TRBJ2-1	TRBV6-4	TGTGCCAGCAGTGAATCAGCGCCCTACAATGAGCAGTTCTTC	CASSESAPYNEQFF
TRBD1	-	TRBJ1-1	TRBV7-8	TGTGCCAGCAGCCAGAGGACAGGGTTAAGAGAAGCTTTCTTT	CASSQRTGLREAFF
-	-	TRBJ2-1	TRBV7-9	TGTTCCAGCACCAACCACCTAGGATCCCACCCAATTGAGCAGTTCTTC	CSSTNHLGSHPIEQFF
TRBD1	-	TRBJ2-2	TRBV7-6	TGTGCCAGCAGCACGATGACGCCGGACAGGGCCGGGGAGCTGTTTTTT	CASSTMTPDRAGELFF
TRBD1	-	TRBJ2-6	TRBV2	TGTGCCAGCAGTTCCAGGACAGGGTCTGGGGCCAACGTCCTGACTTTC	CASSSRTGSGANVLTF
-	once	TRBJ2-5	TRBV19	TGTGCCAGTAGTTTGGGACAGCTCACGGGGGCCCAGTACTTC	CASSLGQLTGAQYF
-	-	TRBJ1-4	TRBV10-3	TGTGCCATCAGTGGGTCTCAGGGTACGGGTGAAAAACTGTTTTTT	CAISGSQGTGEKLFF
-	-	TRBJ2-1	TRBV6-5	TGTGCCAGCAGTTTCTCTAGCCACAATGAGCAGTTCTTC	CASSFSSHNEQFF
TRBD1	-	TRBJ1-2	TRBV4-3	TGCGCCAGCAGCCAAACAGGGGGCTGGGGCTACACCTTC	CASSQTGGWGYTF
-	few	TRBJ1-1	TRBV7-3	TGTGCCAGCAGCGTACAGGGAAACACTGAAGCTTTCTTT	CASSVQGNTEAFF
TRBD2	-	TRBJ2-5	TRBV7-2	TGTGCCAGCAGCTTAGAGCGGGGGGAGACCCAGTACTTC	CASSLERGETQYF
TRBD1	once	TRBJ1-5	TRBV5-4	TGTGCCAGCAGCTCGGCCCCGGGACAGAGCAATCAGCCCCAGCATTTT	CASSSAPGQSNQPQHF
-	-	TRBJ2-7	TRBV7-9	TGTGCCAGCAGCTTCGACAGATTGGCCTACGAGCAGTACTTC	CASSFDRLAYEQYF
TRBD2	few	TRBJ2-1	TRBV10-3	TGTGCCATCAGTGAGGCTCCGGGACTAGCGGCTACCTACAATGAGCAGTTCTTC	CAISEAPGLAATYNEQFF
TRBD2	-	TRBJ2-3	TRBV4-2	TGTGCCAGCAGCCAAGAGGCTAGCGGGAGGTGGGATACGCAGTATTTT	CASSQEASGRWDTQYF
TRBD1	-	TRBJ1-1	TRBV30	TGTGCCTGGCAAAGGGGGCGCGGTGCCACTGAAGCTTTCTTT	CAWQRGRGATEAFF
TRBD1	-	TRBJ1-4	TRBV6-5	TGTGCCAGCAGTTCTAGACAGGGGAGCGAAAAACTGTTTTTT	CASSSRQGSEKLFF
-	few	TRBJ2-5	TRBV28	TGTGCCAGCACTTCACAGGGATTGGGGGAGACCCAGTACTTC	CASTSQGLGETQYF
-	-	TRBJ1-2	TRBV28	TGTGCCAGCAGTCTGGCCAATGGGGCCTTTGGCTACACCTTC	CASSLANGAFGYTF
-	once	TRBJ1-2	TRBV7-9	TGTTCCAGCACTAACTCGGAGGTTCGTGGCTACACCTTC	CSSTNSEVRGYTF